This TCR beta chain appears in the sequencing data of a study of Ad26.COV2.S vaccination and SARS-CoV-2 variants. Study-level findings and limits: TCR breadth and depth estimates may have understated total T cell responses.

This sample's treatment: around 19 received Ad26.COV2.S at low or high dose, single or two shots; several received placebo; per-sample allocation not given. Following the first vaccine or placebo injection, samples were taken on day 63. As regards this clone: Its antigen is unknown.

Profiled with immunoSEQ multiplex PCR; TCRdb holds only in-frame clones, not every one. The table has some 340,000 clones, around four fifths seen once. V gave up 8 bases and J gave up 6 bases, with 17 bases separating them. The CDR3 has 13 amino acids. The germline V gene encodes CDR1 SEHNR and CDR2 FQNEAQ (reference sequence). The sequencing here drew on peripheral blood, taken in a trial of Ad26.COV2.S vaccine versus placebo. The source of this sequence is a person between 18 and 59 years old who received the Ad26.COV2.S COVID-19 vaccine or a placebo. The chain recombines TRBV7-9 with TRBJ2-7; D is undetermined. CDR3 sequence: CASAVGQEVEQYF. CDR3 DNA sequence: TGTGCCAGCGCCGTTGGGCAAGAGGTCGAGCAGTACTTC.